Reported below is one TCR beta chain. Its specificity is not known. Only in-frame clones appear in the TCRdb table, and some are missing; sequencing was by immunoSEQ multiplex PCR. The profile shows approximately 150,000 clones, around 93% of them singletons. These data originate in a study of T cell responses to AZD1222 COVID-19 vaccine. The CDR3 is 16 residues long. V was shortened by 1 base and J by 2 bases, with 9 bases between the two germline ends. Germline V lookup: CDR1 LGHDT, CDR2 YNNKEL (reference sequence). Study-wide points: A reported finding is that nearly half of spike-specific TCRs target unmutated variant regions. Regions 160-218 and 743-854 dominated among vaccine-associated CD4 TCRs spanning spike.

V usage is TRBV3-1 (or the pseudogene TRBV3-2) and J usage is TRBJ2-6; D gene unclear. Sequencing was performed on peripheral blood, taken on day 0 of AZD1222 vaccination. This receptor was identified in an adult in good health. The CDR3, as DNA: TGTGCCAGCAGCCAAGGAGGCAAACCTGGGGCCAACGTCCTGACTTTC. Residues: CASSQGGKPGANVLTF.